The text below deals with one T cell receptor beta chain. This sample stems from a study of radiotherapy plus CTLA-4 blockade in lung cancer. As for the study in general: With over 25% of patients having disease control, objective responses were seen in 15% to 20%.

The data were produced by immunoSEQ multiplex PCR, yet TCRdb's version contains in-frame clones alone and is incomplete. The table shows about 50,000 clones, with 73% occurring only once. The sequence derives from a human donor with non-small cell lung cancer who had a complete response to radiotherapy plus ipilimumab. Source: peripheral blood, taken from a patient treated with radiotherapy plus ipilimumab.

CDR3 protein: CASSHSRAGESGANVLTF. The CDR3 DNA is TGCGCCAGCAGTCACAGTAGGGCAGGGGAGTCTGGGGCCAACGTCCTGACTTTC. The chain joins TRBV23-1 to TRBJ2-6, with D tentatively TRBD1 (6 bases). TRBV23-1 is treated as an ORF (open reading frame) with a function not yet certain. This CDR3 comprises 18 residues. V lost 3 bases and J lost 1, with 16 bases in between.